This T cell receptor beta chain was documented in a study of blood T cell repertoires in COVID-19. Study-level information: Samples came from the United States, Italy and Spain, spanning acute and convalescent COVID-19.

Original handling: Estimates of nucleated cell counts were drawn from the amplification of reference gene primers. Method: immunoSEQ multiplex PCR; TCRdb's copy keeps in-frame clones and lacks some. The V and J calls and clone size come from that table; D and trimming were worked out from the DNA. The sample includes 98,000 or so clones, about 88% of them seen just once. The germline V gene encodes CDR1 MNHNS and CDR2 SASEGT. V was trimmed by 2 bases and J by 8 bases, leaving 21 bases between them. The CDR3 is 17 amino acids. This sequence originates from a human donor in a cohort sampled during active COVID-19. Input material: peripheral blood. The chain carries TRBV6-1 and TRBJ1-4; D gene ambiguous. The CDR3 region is CASSELMLGKGDEKLFF. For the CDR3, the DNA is TGTGCCAGCAGTGAATTGATGCTAGGGAAGGGAGACGAAAAACTGTTTTTT.